This T cell receptor (beta chain) was captured by sequencing in a study of blood T cell repertoires in COVID-19 (dated by TCRdb to the early 2020s). Looking at the study overall: Collaborator samples came from the United States, Italy and Spain and covered acute and convalescent phases of COVID-19. The material from the prospective study consisted of cDNA or gDNA derived from T cells, B-cell-depleted T cells, or PBMCs. Deeply sampled blood TCRbeta repertoires from subjects exposed to, actively infected with, or recovered from COVID-19 were included in the dataset. The repertoires were made available in a free public database intended to serve as a resource for research on the immune response to SARS-CoV-2. The samples were drawn from two sources: the first 160 participants of the ongoing ImmuneRACE study, and 1,200 or so subjects contributed by 6 global collaborators. The sample metadata nearly always contained a de-identified subject ID, COVID-19 status, age in years and sex. Where available, HLA class I and class II types were taken from metadata supplied by the sample provider and were not determined by assay-based typing. What the authors observed across the whole study: The amount of clinical and demographic metadata varied by source and participant and was provided uncurated.

Enrolling through a virtual design, the prospective study's participants ranged in age from about 18 to 100 years and lived across roughly 24 United States geographic areas. In the prospective study, participants were assigned to cohorts based on the clinical history participants reported in a screening survey and a study questionnaire. Recovered participants in ImmuneRACE Cohort 3 were defined by two consecutive negative NP/OP PCR tests, clearance by a healthcare professional, or resolution of symptoms. In the prospective study, whole blood, serum and a nasopharyngeal or oropharyngeal swab were collected from each participant by mobile phlebotomists. Over a roughly 2-month period, participants in the prospective study had the option of providing additional blood draws and questionnaires. Before DNA extraction, blood samples from the prospective study were shipped at room temperature or frozen.

Notes on this clone: The antigen it recognizes is unknown. No per-base quality is available; no much larger clone lies one base away.

The immunoSEQ Assay, a bias-controlled multiplex PCR, was used to amplify TCRbeta CDR3 regions from genomic DNA. Per the original workflow: The number of nucleated cells in each sample was estimated by amplification of reference gene primers within the assay. To quantify the absolute abundance of each unique TCRbeta CDR3 rearrangement, sequence reads were collapsed and filtered. Productive Simpson clonality was computed per sample as the square root of Simpson's diversity index over productive rearrangements. TCRdb re-hosts the immuneACCESS table, in-frame sequences only. Its copies lack some clones; in the studies checked, an unresolved V gene accounts for under half of them, and the cause for the rest is not known. V, J and clone size reflect that table, while D and trimming were determined from the DNA. The sample has around 450,000 clones on record, 87% of them singletons. Together, the top ten hold 0.7% of the sample.

A distance of 10 bases separates the germline ends of V and J, which lose 3 bases and 4 bases respectively. Taken from cysteine to phenylalanine, the CDR3 has 14 residues. Solely the CDR3 DNA is kept, with 42 bases framed from the first base. CDR1 and CDR2, looked up from the germline V gene, are MDHEN and SYDVKM. The sequence was collected from a woman younger than 30 who had recovered from COVID-19. The chain was built from TRBV28 and TRBJ1-5; the D gene cannot be named for sure. The sequencing sample was made of PBMCs or T cells enriched from blood (not recorded which). The CDR3 protein is CASSFPGLNQPQHF. The DNA reads as follows: TGTGCCAGCAGTTTCCCAGGTTTAAATCAGCCCCAGCATTTT.